One sample yielded the 15 T cell receptor beta chains listed below, sequenced in a study of regulatory T cells in long-lasting Graves disease. CDR3-region Arm-PCR and iRepertoire HTBI primers produced the TCR beta libraries. MiXCR was run by TCRdb on the multiplex PCR reads, yielding one entry per CDR3 protein. The repertoire includes hundreds of thousands of distinct CDR3 sequences, about 15% of them detected once, and roughly 18% sits in the top ten. Stated time point: newly diagnosed GD, antithyroid drugs for less than 3 months. Making the TCR library involved RNA that had been extracted from PBMCs. The sample was also linked to a second study, of T cells in Graves' hyperthyroidism and ophthalmopathy.

Material: peripheral blood mononuclear cells (PBMCs), obtained at new diagnosis, from a patient treated with antithyroid drugs. These receptors were taken from a woman aged 25 to 39 with Graves disease.

This clonotype was seen ten or more times. At one of its ends the junction is not consistent with the germline gene, which may arise from a read error. This chain uses TRBV7-7 with TRBJ2-5, with 9 nucleotides matching TRBD2. This CDR3 has 15 amino acids. Germline V gives CDR1 SSHAT, CDR2 FNYEAQ (reference sequence). This CDR3 reads CASSLSSGSPETQYF. The CDR3 DNA follows: TGTGCTAGCAGCTTAAGTAGCGGGAGTCCGGAGACCCAGTACTTC.

The chain recombines TRBV5-1 with TRBJ2-5, with D possibly being TRBD1 (6 bases). Between the trimmed V and J ends, which lost 3 bases and 4 bases, there was a span of 16 bases. This CDR3 comprises 15 residues. From germline, CDR1 is SGHRS and CDR2 YFSETQ. The CDR3 protein is CASSSTGLWGETQYF. The CDR3 DNA follows: TGCGCCAGCAGCTCAACAGGGCTATGGGGAGAGACCCAGTACTTC.

Of note for this clonotype: A single base separates this from a much larger clone, so it may be a read error. V and J are TRBV7-2 and TRBJ2-3, with 8 bases that match TRBD1. TRBJ2-5 matches the DNA end more closely, so the J call is doubtful. There are 13 residues in the CDR3. CDR1 is SGHTA and CDR2 is FQGNSA in the germline V gene. The CDR3 is CASATGGSETQYF. The CDR3, as DNA: TGTGCCAGCGCCACAGGGGGGTCGGAGACCCAGTACTTC.

The chain uses TRBV5-6 and TRBJ2-4; 10 nucleotides line up with TRBD1. The CDR3 loop spans 14 amino acids. Germline V gives CDR1 SGHDT, CDR2 YYEEEE. The trim removed 1 base at V and 8 bases at J, leaving 3 bases unmatched. This chain's CDR3 is CASSLPGQGHIQYF. The CDR3, as DNA: TGTGCCAGCAGCTTGCCGGGACAGGGGCACATTCAGTACTTC.

This clonotype has a count of ten or more. This sequence joins TRBV2 and TRBJ2-5; D gene ambiguous. The length of the CDR3 is 16 residues. CDR1 and CDR2 (germline): SNHLY, FYNNEI. Trimming cost V 6 bases and J 4 bases, with 21 bases left between them. CDR3: CASRLQRIGPRETQYF. The DNA of the CDR3 is TGTGCCAGCAGACTCCAAAGGATTGGACCTCGAGAGACCCAGTACTTC.

This clonotype was counted many times. The V gene is TRBV28, the J gene TRBJ1-5, with a tentative D call TRBD1 (6 bases). Trimming shortened V by 4 bases and J by 4 bases, and 14 bases separated the two germline ends. CDR1 is MDHEN and CDR2 is SYDVKM in the germline V gene. The length of the CDR3 is 15 residues. CDR3 sequence (DNA): TGTGCCAGCAGTTCCGGGGCAGGACAGAATCAGCCCCAGCATTTT. Translation gives CASSSGAGQNQPQHF. Supplemented by reference TRBV28 and TRBJ1-5, the full variable domain reads DVKVTQSSRYLVKRTGEKVFLECVQDMDHENMFWYRQDPGLGLRLIYFSYDVKMKEKGDIPEGYSVSREKKERFSLILESASTNQTSMYLCASSSGAGQNQPQHFGDGTRLSIL.

Ten or more counts support this clonotype. The chain has TRBV11-2 and TRBJ2-7, with D possibly TRBD1 on 6 matching bases. The CDR3 covers 13 residues. CDR1 is SGHAT and CDR2 is FQNNGV in the germline V gene. V was trimmed by 5 bases and J by 9 bases, leaving 17 bases between them. The chain's CDR3 is CASSPNQLTGQYF. As DNA, the CDR3 is TGTGCCAGCAGCCCAAACCAGTTGACAGGGCAGTACTTC. Based on the CDR3 plus reference TRBV11-2 and TRBJ2-7, the full variable domain is EAGVAQSPRYKIIEKRQSVAFWCNPISGHATLYWYQQILGQGPKLLIQFQNNGVVDDSQLPKDRFSAERLKGVDSTLKIQPAKLEDSAVYLCASSPNQLTGQYFGPGTRLTVT.

The sample holds a few counts of this clonotype. The rearrangement uses TRBV6-5 and TRBJ2-2, with D possibly being TRBD2 (6 bases). The ends were cut back, 2 bases at V and 5 bases at J, with 12 bases in the middle. Germline V gene data show CDR1 as MNHEY and CDR2 as SVGAGI. This CDR3 has 15 residues. CDR3 amino acids: CASSYGLGGTGELFF. The CDR3 DNA sequence: TGTGCCAGCAGTTACGGGCTAGGAGGGACCGGGGAGCTGTTTTTT.

V gene TRBV3-1 combines with J gene TRBJ2-1; D perhaps matches TRBD2 (5 bases). The CDR3 totals 18 residues. V lost 4 bases, J lost 4 bases, and 23 bases lay in between. Looked up from germline, CDR1 is LGHDT and CDR2 is YNNKEL (reference sequence). In nucleotides, the CDR3 is TGTGCCAGCAGCCCCAAGATCCGCAAGCGGACCCCATACAATGAGCAGTTCTTC. As protein: CASSPKIRKRTPYNEQFF.

In this sample, this clonotype turned up a few times. A junction end diverges from the germline sequence, so it may reflect a read error. The chain recombines TRBV7-9 with TRBJ1-2, with 8 bases that match TRBD1. The CDR3 length is 14 residues. Looked up from germline, CDR1 is SEHNR and CDR2 is FQNEAQ (reference sequence). The CDR3 coding sequence is TGTGCCAGCAGCTCATCCGGGACAGGCCATGGCCACACCTTC. It is translated as CASSSSGTGHGHTF.

This chain uses TRBV28 with TRBJ2-1; possible D gene TRBD2, 8 bases. The CDR3 is made up of 17 amino acids. Germline V gene lookup returns CDR1 MDHEN and CDR2 SYDVKM. The CDR3 DNA sequence: TGTGTCAAAAGCAGGGGGGATAGAAACGCGGGAGGCAATGAGCAGTTCTTC. It translates to CVKSRGDRNAGGNEQFF.

This clonotype was counted at least ten times. The chain combines TRBV10-3 with TRBJ2-7; D is ambiguous. From germline, CDR1 is ENHRY and CDR2 SYGVKD. The V end was cut by 2 bases, the J end by 1 base, with 3 bases between. The CDR3 sequence is 12 residues long. The CDR3 loop is CAISEGSYEQYF. The CDR3 coding sequence is TGTGCCATCAGTGAGGGTTCCTACGAGCAGTACTTC.

This clonotype was seen at least ten times. The rearrangement joins TRBV12-3 or TRBV12-4 to TRBJ1-1, with 7 bases lining up with TRBD1. The CDR3 consists of 16 residues. The V gene end was trimmed by 2 bases and the J gene end by 5 bases; junction bases not matched to a gene: 11. CDR3 sequence (DNA): TGTGCCAGCAGTTTAAGAGGGGGCGCGGATCGTACTGAAGCTTTCTTT. Residues: CASSLRGGADRTEAFF.

At least ten counts were recorded for this clonotype. This chain connects TRBV7-9 to TRBJ2-5, with 13 positions matching TRBD2. This CDR3 contains 16 residues. Per germline, CDR1 SEHNR and CDR2 FQNEAQ (reference sequence). V shed 5 bases, J shed 4 bases, and the junction held 7 bases outside the gene matches. CDR3 in DNA: TGTGCCAGCAGCCAAGGGGGGACTAGCGGGATAGAGACCCAGTACTTC. Translating gives CASSQGGTSGIETQYF.

The table lists this clonotype with a few counts. This chain uses TRBV5-1 with TRBJ2-1, with 7 bases lining up with TRBD2. V lost 2 bases to trimming and J lost 9 bases; unmatched junction nucleotides: 11. The germline V gene encodes CDR1 SGHRS and CDR2 YFSETQ. The CDR3 runs to 15 residues. CDR3 DNA sequence: TGCGCCAGCAGCTTTTTAGGGGAGGGCCGGGGTGAGCAGTTCTTC. It specifies CASSFLGEGRGEQFF.